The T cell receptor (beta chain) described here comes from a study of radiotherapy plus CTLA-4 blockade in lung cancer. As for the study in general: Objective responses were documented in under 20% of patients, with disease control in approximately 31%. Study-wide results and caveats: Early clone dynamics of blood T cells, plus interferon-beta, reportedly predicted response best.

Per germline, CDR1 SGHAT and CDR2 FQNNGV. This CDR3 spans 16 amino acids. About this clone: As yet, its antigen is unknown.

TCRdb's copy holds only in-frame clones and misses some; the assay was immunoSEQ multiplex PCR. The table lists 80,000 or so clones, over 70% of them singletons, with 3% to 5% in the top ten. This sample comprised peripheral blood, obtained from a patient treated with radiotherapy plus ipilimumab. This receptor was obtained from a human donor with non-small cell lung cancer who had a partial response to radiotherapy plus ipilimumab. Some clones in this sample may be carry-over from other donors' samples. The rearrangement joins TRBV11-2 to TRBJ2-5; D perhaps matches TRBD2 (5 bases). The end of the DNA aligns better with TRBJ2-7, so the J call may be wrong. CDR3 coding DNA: TGTGCCAGCAGCTTAGATCTAGCCAGCCCCTCCTACGAGCAGTACTTC. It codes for CASSLDLASPSYEQYF.